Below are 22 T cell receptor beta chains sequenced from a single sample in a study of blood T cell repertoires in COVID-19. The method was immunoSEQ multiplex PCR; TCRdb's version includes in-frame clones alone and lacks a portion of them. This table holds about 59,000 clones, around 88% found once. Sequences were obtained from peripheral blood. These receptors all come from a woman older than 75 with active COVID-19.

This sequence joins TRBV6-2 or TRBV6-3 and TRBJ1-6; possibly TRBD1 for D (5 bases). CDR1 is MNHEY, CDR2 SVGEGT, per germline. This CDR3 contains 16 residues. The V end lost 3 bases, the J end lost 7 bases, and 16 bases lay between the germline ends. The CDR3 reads CASSYRRGGRNSPLHF. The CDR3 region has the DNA TGTGCCAGCAGTTATCGCCGCGGGGGAAGGAATTCACCCCTCCACTTT.

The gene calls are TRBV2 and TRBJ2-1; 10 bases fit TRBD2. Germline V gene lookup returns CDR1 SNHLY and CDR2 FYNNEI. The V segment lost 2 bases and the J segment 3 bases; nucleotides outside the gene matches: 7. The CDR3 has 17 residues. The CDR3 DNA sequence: TGTGCCAGCAGTGAAACTAGCGGGGATTGGGTCTACAATGAGCAGTTCTTC. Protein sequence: CASSETSGDWVYNEQFF.

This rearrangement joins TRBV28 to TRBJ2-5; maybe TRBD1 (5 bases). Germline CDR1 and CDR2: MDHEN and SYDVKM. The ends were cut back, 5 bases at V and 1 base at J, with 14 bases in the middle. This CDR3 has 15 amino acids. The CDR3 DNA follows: TGTGCCAGCAGTCCTGGGCGCAGGGTCCAAGAGACCCAGTACTTC. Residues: CASSPGRRVQETQYF.

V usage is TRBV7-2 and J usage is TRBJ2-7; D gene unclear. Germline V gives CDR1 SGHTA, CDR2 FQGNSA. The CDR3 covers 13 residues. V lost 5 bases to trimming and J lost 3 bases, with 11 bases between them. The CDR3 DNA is TGTGCCAGCAGCGTCTCAACGGGCTACGAGCAGTACTTC. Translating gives CASSVSTGYEQYF.

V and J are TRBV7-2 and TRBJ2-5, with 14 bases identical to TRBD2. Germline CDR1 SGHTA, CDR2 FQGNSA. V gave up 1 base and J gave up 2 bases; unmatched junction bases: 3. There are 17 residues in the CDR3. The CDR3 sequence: CASSLGGLAGGQETQYF. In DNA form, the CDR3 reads TGTGCCAGCAGCTTAGGAGGACTAGCGGGGGGACAAGAGACCCAGTACTTC.

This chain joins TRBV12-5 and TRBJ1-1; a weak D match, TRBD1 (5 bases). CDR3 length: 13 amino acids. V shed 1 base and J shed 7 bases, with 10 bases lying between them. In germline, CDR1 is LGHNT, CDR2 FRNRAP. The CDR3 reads CASGLAGHFEAFF. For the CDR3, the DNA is TGTGCTAGTGGTTTGGCCGGACATTTTGAAGCTTTCTTT.

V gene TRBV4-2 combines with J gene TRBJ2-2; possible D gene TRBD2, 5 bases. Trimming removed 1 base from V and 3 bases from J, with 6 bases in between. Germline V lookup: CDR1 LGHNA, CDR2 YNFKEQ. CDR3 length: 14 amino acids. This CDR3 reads CASSQVRDTGELFF. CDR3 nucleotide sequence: TGTGCCAGCAGCCAAGTGAGGGACACCGGGGAGCTGTTTTTT.

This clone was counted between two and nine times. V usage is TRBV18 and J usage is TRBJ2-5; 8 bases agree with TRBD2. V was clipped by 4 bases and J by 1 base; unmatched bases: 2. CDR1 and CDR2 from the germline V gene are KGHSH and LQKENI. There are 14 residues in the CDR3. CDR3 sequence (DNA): TGTGCCAGCTCACAGGGACTAGTCCAAGAGACCCAGTACTTC. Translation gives CASSQGLVQETQYF.

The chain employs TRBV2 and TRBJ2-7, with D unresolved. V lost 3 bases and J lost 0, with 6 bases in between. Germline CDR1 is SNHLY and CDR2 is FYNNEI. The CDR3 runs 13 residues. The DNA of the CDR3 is TGTGCCAGCAGTGACAGGTACTCCTACGAGCAGTACTTC. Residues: CASSDRYSYEQYF.

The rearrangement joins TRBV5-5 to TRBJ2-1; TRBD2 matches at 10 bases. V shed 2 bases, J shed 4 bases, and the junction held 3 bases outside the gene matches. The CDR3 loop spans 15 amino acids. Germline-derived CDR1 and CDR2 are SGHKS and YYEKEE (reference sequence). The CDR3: CASSFSSGGYNEQFF. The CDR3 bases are TGTGCCAGCAGCTTCTCTAGCGGGGGTTACAATGAGCAGTTCTTC.

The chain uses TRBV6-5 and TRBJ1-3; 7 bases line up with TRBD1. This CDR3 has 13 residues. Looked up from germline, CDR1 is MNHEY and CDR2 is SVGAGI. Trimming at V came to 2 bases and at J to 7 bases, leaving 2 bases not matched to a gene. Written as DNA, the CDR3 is TGTGCCAGCAGTTACCAACAGGGGAACACCATATATTTT. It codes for CASSYQQGNTIYF.

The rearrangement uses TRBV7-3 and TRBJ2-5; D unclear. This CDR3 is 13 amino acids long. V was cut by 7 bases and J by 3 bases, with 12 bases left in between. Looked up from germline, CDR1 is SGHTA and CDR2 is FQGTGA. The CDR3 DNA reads TGTGCCAGCAAGAGAGACGAGGAAGAGACCCAGTACTTC. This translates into CASKRDEEETQYF.

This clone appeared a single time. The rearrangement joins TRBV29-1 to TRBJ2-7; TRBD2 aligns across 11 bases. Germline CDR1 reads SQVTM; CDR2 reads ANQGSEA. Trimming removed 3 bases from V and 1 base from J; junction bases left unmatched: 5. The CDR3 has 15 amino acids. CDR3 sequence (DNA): TGCAGCGTTGATAGCCCTAGCGGGGGGTCCTACGAGCAGTACTTC. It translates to CSVDSPSGGSYEQYF.

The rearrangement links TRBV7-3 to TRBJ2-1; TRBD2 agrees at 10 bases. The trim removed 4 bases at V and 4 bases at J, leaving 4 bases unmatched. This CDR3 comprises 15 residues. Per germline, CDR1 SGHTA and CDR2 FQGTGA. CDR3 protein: CASSSSGGFYNEQFF. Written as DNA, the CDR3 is TGTGCCAGCAGCTCTAGCGGGGGATTTTACAATGAGCAGTTCTTC.

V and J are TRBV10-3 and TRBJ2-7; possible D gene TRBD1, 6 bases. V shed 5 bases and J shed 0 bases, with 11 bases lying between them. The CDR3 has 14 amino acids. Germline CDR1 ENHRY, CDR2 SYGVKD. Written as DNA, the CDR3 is TGTGCCATCAGTAACACAGGGAGCTCCTACGAGCAGTACTTC. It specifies CAISNTGSSYEQYF.

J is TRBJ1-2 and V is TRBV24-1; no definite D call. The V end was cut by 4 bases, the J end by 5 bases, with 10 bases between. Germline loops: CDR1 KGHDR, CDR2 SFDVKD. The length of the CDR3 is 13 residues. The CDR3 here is CATSETGWYGYTF. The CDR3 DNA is TGTGCCACCAGTGAAACCGGGTGGTATGGCTACACCTTC.

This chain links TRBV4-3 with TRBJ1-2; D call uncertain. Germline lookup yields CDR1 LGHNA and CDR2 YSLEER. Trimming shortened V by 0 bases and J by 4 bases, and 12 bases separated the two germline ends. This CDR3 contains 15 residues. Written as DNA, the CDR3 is TGCGCCAGCAGCCAAGATCGAGTGTCCCTCTATGGCTACACCTTC. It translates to CASSQDRVSLYGYTF.

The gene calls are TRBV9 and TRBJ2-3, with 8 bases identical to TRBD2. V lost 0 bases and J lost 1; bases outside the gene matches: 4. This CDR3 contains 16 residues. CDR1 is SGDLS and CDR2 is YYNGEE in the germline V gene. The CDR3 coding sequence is TGTGCCAGCAGCGTAGCGGGGGGGCGAGGCACAGATACGCAGTATTTT. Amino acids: CASSVAGGRGTDTQYF.

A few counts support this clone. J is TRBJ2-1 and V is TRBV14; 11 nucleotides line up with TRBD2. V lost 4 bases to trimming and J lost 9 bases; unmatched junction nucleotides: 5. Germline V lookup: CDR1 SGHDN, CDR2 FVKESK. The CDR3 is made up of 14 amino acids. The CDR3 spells CASSRSGGAGEQFF. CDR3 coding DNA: TGTGCCAGCAGCCGTAGCGGGGGGGCCGGTGAGCAGTTCTTC. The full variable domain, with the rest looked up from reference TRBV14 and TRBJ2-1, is EAGVTQFPSHSVIEKGQTVTLRCDPISGHDNLYWYRRVMGKEIKFLLHFVKESKQDESGMPNNRFLAERTGGTYSTLKVQPAELEDSGVYFCASSRSGGAGEQFFGPGTRLTVL.

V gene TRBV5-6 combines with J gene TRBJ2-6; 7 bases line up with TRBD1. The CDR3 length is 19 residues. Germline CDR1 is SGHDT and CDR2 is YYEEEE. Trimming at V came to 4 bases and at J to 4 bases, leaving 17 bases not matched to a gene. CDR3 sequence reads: CASSGNLRGYSPGANVLTF. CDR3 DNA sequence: TGTGCCAGCAGCGGGAACCTCAGGGGGTACTCTCCCGGGGCCAACGTCCTGACTTTC.

CDR3 sequence: CASSLDLAYGPQHF. CDR3 nucleotides: TGCGCCAGCAGCCTAGACCTCGCCTATGGGCCCCAGCATTTT. The chain links TRBV5-1 to TRBJ1-5; no clear D gene. This CDR3 spans 14 amino acids. Germline CDR1 is SGHRS and CDR2 is YFSETQ. Trimming removed 4 bases from V and 9 bases from J, with 17 bases in between.

CDR3 amino acids: CASDLNGEQFF. The CDR3 coding sequence is TGTGCCAGCGATTTGAACGGTGAGCAGTTCTTC. This chain connects TRBV2 to TRBJ2-1; D is unresolved. The germline V gene encodes CDR1 SNHLY and CDR2 FYNNEI. The CDR3 contains 11 residues. V gave up 8 bases and J gave up 9 bases, with 11 bases separating them.